The 30 T cell receptor beta chains below were found in one sample sequenced in a study of shared clonotypes between healthy human individuals. TCRdb's table, derived via immunoSEQ multiplex PCR, lists solely in-frame clones and lacks some. The table has approximately 2,000,000 clones, less than 95% seen once. Input material: naive CD4+ T cells from PBMCs. Subset reported: CD45RA+ positively selected. The receptors come from a man aged 18 to 29 in good health. Some clones in this sample may be carry-over from other donors' samples.

This rearrangement joins TRBV6-1 to TRBJ1-4; no firm D call. V lost 0 bases, J lost 2 bases, and 10 bases lay in between. Germline assignment: CDR1 MNHNS and CDR2 SASEGT. The CDR3 has 16 residues. The CDR3 DNA reads as TGTGCCAGCAGTGAAGCTAAAGGGATTACTAATGAAAAACTGTTTTTT. This translates into CASSEAKGITNEKLFF.

This clone has a single count. This chain links TRBV2 with TRBJ2-3, with D uncertain. The CDR3 totals 15 residues. Trimming took 3 bases from V and 0 from J, leaving 10 bases between them. Germline V gene sequence: CDR1 SNHLY, CDR2 FYNNEI. CDR3: CASSDRTPSTDTQYF. CDR3 sequence (DNA): TGTGCCAGCAGTGATCGAACTCCTAGCACAGATACGCAGTATTTT.

This clone has a single count. This chain joins TRBV28 and TRBJ1-1; possibly TRBD1 for D (5 bases). In germline, CDR1 is MDHEN, CDR2 SYDVKM. The CDR3 contains 15 residues. Trimming took 5 bases from V and 5 from J, leaving 18 bases between them. CDR3 sequence: CASSTEGLGGTEAFF. The CDR3 nucleotides read TGTGCCAGCAGTACCGAGGGACTTGGAGGGACTGAAGCTTTCTTT.

The J gene is TRBJ2-1, the V gene TRBV20-1; TRBD2 is a possible D gene (6 bases). V shed 3 bases and J shed 9 bases, with 9 bases lying between them. The CDR3 contains 11 residues. The germline V gene has CDR1 DFQATT and CDR2 SNEGSKA (reference sequence). The chain's CDR3 is CSARGGIEQFF. CDR3 nucleotide sequence: TGCAGTGCTAGGGGAGGCATTGAGCAGTTCTTC.

The chain links TRBV5-6 to TRBJ2-5; D is perhaps TRBD1 or TRBD2 (6 bases each). Germline CDR1 is SGHDT and CDR2 is YYEEEE. The length of the CDR3 is 14 residues. V dropped 4 bases and J dropped 2 bases, with 12 bases sitting between them. CDR3 sequence reads: CASSPGALQETQYF. CDR3 nucleotides: TGTGCCAGCAGCCCGGGGGCACTACAAGAGACCCAGTACTTC.

This sequence joins TRBV5-1 and TRBJ1-6; a weak D match, TRBD1 (5 bases). Germline CDR1 SGHRS, CDR2 YFSETQ. This CDR3 comprises 15 residues. Trimming cost V 4 bases and J 7 bases, with 15 bases left between them. The DNA for the CDR3 is TGCGCCAGCAGCCCCGGCGAGGGGAGCAATTCACCCCTCCACTTT. It yields the protein CASSPGEGSNSPLHF.

The rearrangement joins TRBV7-2 to TRBJ2-7; 10 positions match TRBD2. This CDR3 is 15 amino acids long. J was trimmed by 7 bases and V by 5 bases; bases with no gene match: 11. CDR1 is SGHTA, CDR2 FQGNSA, per germline. The CDR3 DNA reads as TGTGCCAGCAGCCCCCGGACTAGCGGACTCATGGAGCAGTACTTC. Its translation is CASSPRTSGLMEQYF.

This clone has only one observation. This chain connects TRBV7-3 to TRBJ2-2; 10 bases map to TRBD1. This CDR3 spans 18 amino acids. J lost 4 bases, V lost 6 bases, and 14 bases had no gene match. The germline V gene has CDR1 SGHTA and CDR2 FQGTGA. The CDR3 loop reads CASSFLSPGQGFTGELFF. The CDR3 DNA sequence: TGTGCCAGCAGTTTCCTGTCACCGGGACAGGGGTTCACCGGGGAGCTGTTTTTT. Filled out from reference TRBV7-3 and TRBJ2-2, the complete variable domain reads GAGVSQTPSNKVTEKGKYVELRCDPISGHTALYWYRQSLGQGPEFLIYFQGTGAADDSGLPNDRFFAVRPEGSVSTLKIQRTERGDSAVYLCASSFLSPGQGFTGELFFGEGSRLTVL.

V gene TRBV28 combines with J gene TRBJ2-5; 9 bases agree with TRBD2. This CDR3 contains 15 residues. Trimming cost V 5 bases and J 7 bases; bases outside gene matches: 11. Germline CDR1 is MDHEN and CDR2 is SYDVKM. The CDR3 sequence is CASSRLADGMGTQYF. The CDR3 DNA reads TGTGCCAGCAGTAGACTAGCGGACGGCATGGGGACCCAGTACTTC.

The chain uses TRBV6-5 and TRBJ2-1; D possibly corresponds to TRBD1 (6 bases). CDR1 is MNHEY, CDR2 SVGAGI, per germline. Trimming pared 2 bases from V and 2 bases from J, leaving 10 bases between. The CDR3 has 15 amino acids. This CDR3 is CASSYRGKAYNEQFF. The DNA for the CDR3 is TGTGCCAGCAGTTACAGGGGGAAAGCCTACAATGAGCAGTTCTTC.

The gene calls are TRBV5-8 and TRBJ2-7; perhaps TRBD2 as D (6 bases). This CDR3 comprises 13 residues. Between the trimmed V and J ends, which lost 2 bases and 6 bases, there was a span of 12 bases. Germline CDR1 SGHTS, CDR2 YDEGEE. Here the CDR3 DNA reads TGTGCCAGCAGCTTCGTCGGGGGATCCGAGCAGTACTTC. It encodes CASSFVGGSEQYF.

The chain uses TRBV6-1 and TRBJ1-2; D is unresolved. The CDR3 consists of 13 residues. V lost 1 base and J lost 4, with 7 bases in between. Germline CDR1 is MNHNS and CDR2 is SASEGT. CDR3 residues: CASSEVRTYGYTF. CDR3 bases: TGTGCCAGCAGTGAAGTTCGTACCTATGGCTACACCTTC.

The V call is TRBV14, the J call TRBJ2-5, with 9 bases that match TRBD1. J lost 8 bases, V lost 1 base, and 5 bases had no gene match. Germline CDR1 SGHDN, CDR2 FVKESK. The CDR3 length is 14 residues. CDR3 sequence (DNA): TGTGCCAGCAGCCAAGTTCGACAGGGGGGTACCCAGTACTTC. Protein sequence: CASSQVRQGGTQYF.

The chain recombines TRBV9 with TRBJ1-1; D may be TRBD1 (6 bases). V was pared by 4 bases and J by 2 bases, with 18 bases between. The germline CDR1 and CDR2 sequences are SGDLS and YYNGEE. This CDR3 has 16 amino acids. The chain's CDR3 is CASSPDFGRGNTEAFF. Written as DNA, the CDR3 is TGTGCCAGCAGCCCCGACTTTGGCAGGGGCAACACTGAAGCTTTCTTT.

V usage is TRBV6-5 and J usage is TRBJ1-1, with 10 bases fitting TRBD1. J lost 5 bases, V lost 5 bases, and 5 bases had no gene match. Germline CDR1 is MNHEY and CDR2 is SVGAGI. This CDR3 is 14 amino acids long. CDR3 sequence: CASSATGGRTEAFF. As DNA, the CDR3 is TGTGCCAGCAGTGCGACAGGGGGCCGGACTGAAGCTTTCTTT.

This chain uses TRBV7-6 with TRBJ2-7; TRBD2 agrees at 9 bases. The CDR3 runs to 14 residues. V shed 5 bases, J shed 3 bases, and the junction held 5 bases outside the gene matches. Germline-derived CDR1 and CDR2 are SGHVS and FNYEAQ. The CDR3 sequence is CASSLGLAHYEQYF. In DNA form, the CDR3 reads TGTGCCAGCAGCCTGGGACTAGCTCACTACGAGCAGTACTTC.

The chain has TRBV11-2 and TRBJ2-5, with TRBD2 matching over 10 bases. CDR1 is SGHAT, CDR2 FQNNGV, per germline. V lost 5 bases to trimming and J lost 4 bases; unmatched junction nucleotides: 4. This CDR3 has 14 residues. This CDR3 is CASSLAGVTETQYF. The CDR3 region has the DNA TGTGCCAGCAGCCTAGCGGGAGTAACAGAGACCCAGTACTTC.

The rearrangement links TRBV7-8 to TRBJ2-6; D gene uncertain. From germline, CDR1 is SGHVS and CDR2 FQNEAQ. There are 16 residues in the CDR3. The V end lost 6 bases, the J end lost 0 bases, and 12 bases lay between the germline ends. Written as DNA, the CDR3 is TGTGCCAGCAGTTCGGGCGCCGTCTCTGGGGCCAACGTCCTGACTTTC. Encoded protein: CASSSGAVSGANVLTF. The whole variable domain, filled in from reference TRBV7-8 and TRBJ2-6, reads GAGVSQSPRYKVAKRGQDVALRCDPISGHVSLFWYQQALGQGPEFLTYFQNEAQLDKSGLPSDRFFAERPEGSVSTLKIQRTQQEDSAVYLCASSSGAVSGANVLTFGAGSRLTVL.

The rearrangement uses TRBV7-2 and TRBJ1-1, with unresolved D. This CDR3 spans 12 amino acids. From germline, CDR1 is SGHTA and CDR2 FQGNSA. V was pared by 5 bases and J by 6 bases, with 10 bases between. The CDR3 DNA reads TGTGCCAGCAGCGAGACGGTGGCTGAAGCTTTCTTT. Residues: CASSETVAEAFF.

V usage is TRBV19 and J usage is TRBJ1-5; D remains ambiguous. The CDR3 runs 13 residues. V lost 0 bases to trimming and J lost 7 bases, with 7 bases between them. Germline loops: CDR1 LNHDA, CDR2 SQIVND (reference sequence). The CDR3 sequence is CASSIDIRQPQHF. The DNA of the CDR3 is TGTGCCAGTAGTATAGACATTCGGCAGCCCCAGCATTTT. Combining the CDR3 with reference TRBV19 and TRBJ1-5 gives the whole variable domain DGGITQSPKYLFRKEGQNVTLSCEQNLNHDAMYWYRQDPGQGLRLIYYSQIVNDFQKGDIAEGYSVSREKKESFPLTVTSAQKNPTAFYLCASSIDIRQPQHFGDGTRLSIL.

V gene TRBV7-7 combines with J gene TRBJ2-5; 7 nucleotides align to TRBD1. The CDR3 is 15 amino acids. V shed 5 bases and J 5 bases; nucleotides not matched to a gene: 11. In germline, CDR1 is SSHAT, CDR2 FNYEAQ (reference sequence). DNA for the CDR3: TGTGCCAGCAGCACCGGGACAGCCTTTGGGGAGACCCAGTACTTC. It translates to CASSTGTAFGETQYF.

The chain uses TRBV29-1 and TRBJ2-3; TRBD1 is a possible D gene (5 bases). The CDR3 is made up of 14 amino acids. Trimming stripped 0 bases from V and 5 bases from J, with 12 bases between. Per germline, CDR1 SQVTM and CDR2 ANQGSEA. The CDR3 loop reads CSVEEGVVGDTQYF. CDR3 bases: TGCAGCGTTGAAGAAGGGGTGGTGGGAGATACGCAGTATTTT.

This clone came up a few times. Other DNA sequences from this sample encode an identical CDR3 as well. The chain links TRBV7-3 to TRBJ1-1, with D possibly being TRBD1 (6 bases). CDR1 and CDR2 (germline): SGHTA, FQGTGA. Trimming removed 2 bases from V and 1 base from J, with 8 bases in between. This CDR3 spans 14 amino acids. The DNA of the CDR3 is TGTGCCAGCAGCTTATTAGGGGGGAACACTGAAGCTTTCTTT. This sequence encodes CASSLLGGNTEAFF.

This chain connects TRBV5-6 to TRBJ1-3; possibly TRBD1 for D (5 bases). CDR1 SGHDT and CDR2 YYEEEE come from the germline V gene. V shed 4 bases and J shed 2 bases, with 10 bases lying between them. There are 14 residues in the CDR3. The CDR3 protein is CASSLWGAGNTIYF. CDR3 bases: TGTGCCAGCAGCCTATGGGGGGCTGGAAACACCATATATTTT.

The genes are TRBV7-6 and TRBJ2-1, with 9 nucleotides matching TRBD2. J lost 7 bases, V lost 5 bases, and 12 bases had no gene match. This CDR3 spans 16 amino acids. Germline V gene data show CDR1 as SGHVS and CDR2 as FNYEAQ. CDR3 sequence: CASSLLPGLAWNEQFF. CDR3 DNA: TGTGCCAGCAGCCTCCTCCCGGGACTAGCATGGAATGAGCAGTTCTTC.

V usage is TRBV28 and J usage is TRBJ2-7; perhaps TRBD2 as D (5 bases). Germline lookup yields CDR1 MDHEN and CDR2 SYDVKM. The length of the CDR3 is 15 residues. The V gene lost 7 bases and the J gene lost 3 bases, with 19 bases spanning the gap. CDR3 DNA sequence: TGTGCCAGCAAATTAGTCGGGGAAGGCAACTACGAGCAGTACTTC. This translates into CASKLVGEGNYEQYF.

This clone was detected only once. V is TRBV5-1 and J is TRBJ2-1; weak D call: TRBD2 (5 bases). With 1 base removed from V and 2 bases from J, the gap between germline ends came to 7 bases. The CDR3 length is 14 residues. Per the germline V gene, CDR1 is SGHRS and CDR2 is YFSETQ. The CDR3: CASSLFGAYNEQFF. CDR3 nucleotides: TGCGCCAGCAGCTTGTTCGGGGCCTACAATGAGCAGTTCTTC.

The chain links TRBV30 to TRBJ1-6; tentatively, D is TRBD1 (5 bases). This CDR3 comprises 16 residues. The V and J ends lost 3 bases and 7 bases respectively, with 19 bases between them. CDR1 is GTSNPN, CDR2 SVGIG, per germline (reference sequence). The CDR3 loop is CAWSEGLPPPNSPLHF. CDR3 DNA sequence: TGTGCCTGGAGCGAGGGACTCCCCCCTCCAAATTCACCCCTCCACTTT.

The chain combines TRBV28 with TRBJ1-2; TRBD1 agrees at 10 bases. CDR3 length equals 15 residues. V trimming: 5 bases; J trimming: 6 bases; junction bases outside the gene matches: 9. CDR1 MDHEN and CDR2 SYDVKM come from the germline V gene. The CDR3, as DNA: TGTGCCAGCAGTCCCAACCGGGACAGGGGTAATGGCTACACCTTC. Protein product: CASSPNRDRGNGYTF.

The V gene is TRBV19, the J gene TRBJ2-3; the match to TRBD1 covers 8 bases. Trimming took 4 bases from V and 2 from J; bases not matched to a gene: 2. CDR3 length: 14 residues. From germline, CDR1 is LNHDA and CDR2 SQIVND (reference sequence). This chain's CDR3 is CASSTGGSTDTQYF. The CDR3 bases are TGTGCCAGTAGTACAGGGGGCTCCACAGATACGCAGTATTTT.